Listed here are 12 T cell receptor beta chains from one sample, sequenced in a study of shared clonotypes between healthy human individuals. Naivety among CD8 cells was defined by CD45RO negativity and positive CCR7 selection, thereby excluding terminally differentiated effector memory CD45RA+ cells. The table came from immunoSEQ multiplex PCR; TCRdb's copy has only in-frame clones and leaves some out. The table shows about 2.2 million clones, with 90% to 95% occurring only once. The sample taken for sequencing was naive CD8+ T cells from PBMCs. The receptors were sampled from a man between 18 and 35 years old in good health. Some clones in this sample may be carry-over from other donors' samples.

The chain couples TRBV9 to TRBJ2-1; TRBD2 matches 16 bases. Germline V CDR1 and CDR2: SGDLS, YYNGEE. Trimming cost V 3 bases and J 6 bases; bases outside gene matches: 3. There are 16 residues in the CDR3. CDR3 in amino acids: CASSEGTSGRANEQFF. In nucleotides, the CDR3 is TGTGCCAGCAGCGAGGGGACTAGCGGGAGGGCCAATGAGCAGTTCTTC.

The rearrangement uses TRBV5-8 and TRBJ2-7, with D uncertain. Between the trimmed V and J ends, which lost 2 bases and 3 bases, there was a span of 9 bases. The CDR3 consists of 13 residues. Looked up from germline, CDR1 is SGHTS and CDR2 is YDEGEE. CDR3 loop: CASSFGDLYEQYF. DNA of the CDR3: TGTGCCAGCAGCTTTGGCGACCTCTACGAGCAGTACTTC.

This chain joins TRBV28 and TRBJ2-5; TRBD2 matches at 13 bases. This CDR3 comprises 19 residues. V shed 2 bases and J 2 bases; nucleotides not matched to a gene: 11. Germline CDR1 and CDR2: MDHEN and SYDVKM. The CDR3 reads CASSLQLAGGFANQETQYF. The CDR3 DNA reads TGTGCCAGCAGTTTACAACTAGCGGGAGGGTTTGCCAATCAAGAGACCCAGTACTTC.

Worth noting for this clone: Additional DNA sequences in this sample encode the identical CDR3. V usage is TRBV11-2 and J usage is TRBJ2-3; D possibly corresponds to TRBD1 (6 bases). Per the germline V gene, CDR1 is SGHAT and CDR2 is FQNNGV. The CDR3 totals 15 residues. Deletions cut 4 bases from V and 0 bases from J, with 11 bases between. CDR3 amino acids: CASSSRTASTDTQYF. The CDR3 nucleotides read TGTGCCAGCAGCTCAAGGACAGCGAGCACAGATACGCAGTATTTT.

This clone was detected only once. V usage is TRBV11-2 and J usage is TRBJ1-2; 7 bases align to TRBD1. Losses at the gene ends were 5 bases for V and 2 bases for J; bases not matched to a gene: 2. Germline CDR1 and CDR2: SGHAT and FQNNGV. The CDR3 has 13 amino acids. The CDR3 here is CASSVQGNYGYTF. Written as DNA, the CDR3 is TGTGCCAGCAGCGTACAGGGGAACTATGGCTACACCTTC.

The chain is built from TRBV9 and TRBJ2-5, with D perhaps matching TRBD1 or TRBD2 (5 bases each). V shed 4 bases and J shed 2 bases, with 15 bases lying between them. The germline CDR1 and CDR2 sequences are SGDLS and YYNGEE. This CDR3 spans 15 amino acids. The CDR3 sequence is CASSSHSGQQETQYF. For the CDR3, the DNA is TGTGCCAGCAGCTCGCATTCGGGGCAGCAAGAGACCCAGTACTTC.

The CDR3 nucleotides are TGTGCCAGCAGCTTCACAGGGGGCGATGGAGCTTTCTTT. It is translated as CASSFTGGDGAFF. This rearrangement joins TRBV5-4 to TRBJ1-1, with TRBD1 identical over 9 bases. V lost 2 bases, J lost 10 bases, and 6 bases stayed unmatched. Per germline, CDR1 SGHNT and CDR2 YYREEE (reference sequence). The CDR3 has 13 amino acids.

The CDR3 loop reads CASSESTRYNEQFF. The CDR3 nucleotides read TGTGCCAGCAGTGAATCTACTAGGTACAATGAGCAGTTCTTC. J is TRBJ2-1 and V is TRBV25-1; TRBD2 is a possible D gene (5 bases). V was cut by 1 base and J by 4 bases, with 8 bases left in between. There are 14 residues in the CDR3. CDR1 and CDR2 from the germline V gene are MGHDK and SYGVNS.

This sequence joins TRBV6-5 and TRBJ2-7; TRBD2 aligns across 8 bases. The CDR3 has 16 residues. Germline lookup yields CDR1 MNHEY and CDR2 SVGAGI. With V trimmed by 1 base and J by 5 bases, 10 bases remained unmatched. This CDR3 is CASSYLSSGLKDEQYF. The CDR3 nucleotides read TGTGCCAGCAGTTACTTGTCTAGCGGGTTGAAGGACGAGCAGTACTTC.

V and J are TRBV4-3 and TRBJ1-4; the D is unclear. CDR1 LGHNA and CDR2 YSLEER come from the germline V gene. V lost 3 bases to trimming and J lost 4 bases, with 6 bases between them. CDR3 length: 13 amino acids. In DNA, the CDR3 is TGCGCCAGCAGCCACAGCGATAATGAAAAACTGTTTTTT. Translating gives CASSHSDNEKLFF.

This clone was detected only once. This same CDR3 is encoded by further DNA sequences in the sample. V gene TRBV4-3 combines with J gene TRBJ1-2, with 9 bases lining up with TRBD1. V was clipped by 0 bases and J by 6 bases; unmatched bases: 5. Germline assignment: CDR1 LGHNA and CDR2 YSLEER. This CDR3 comprises 15 residues. The DNA for the CDR3 is TGCGCCAGCAGCCAAGATAGAGGGACAGGGCATGGCTACACCTTC. This gives the protein CASSQDRGTGHGYTF.

This clone was observed once. V gene TRBV2 combines with J gene TRBJ1-1; the D gene is possibly TRBD1 (6 bases). Trimming stripped 6 bases from V and 1 base from J, with 12 bases between. This CDR3 is 14 amino acids long. CDR1 SNHLY and CDR2 FYNNEI come from the germline V gene. CDR3 region: CASREQGWNTEAFF. CDR3 nucleotide sequence: TGTGCCAGCAGGGAACAGGGATGGAACACTGAAGCTTTCTTT. The variable domain in full, completed from reference TRBV2 and TRBJ1-1, reads EPEVTQTPSHQVTQMGQEVILRCVPISNHLYFYWYRQILGQKVEFLVSFYNNEISEKSEIFDDQFSVERPDGSNFTLKIRSTKLEDSAMYFCASREQGWNTEAFFGQGTRLTVV.